Presented here are 3 T cell receptor beta chains from one specimen sequenced in a study of T cells in Graves' hyperthyroidism and ophthalmopathy. Amplification of TCR beta CDR3 regions was performed using RNA transcripts as template. The HTBI primer set was used in a first-round RT-PCR of the TCR CDR3. One entry per CDR3 protein results from TCRdb running MiXCR on the multiplex PCR reads. The sample holds hundreds of thousands of distinct CDR3 sequences, approximately 14% seen once. The sequenced material came from blood. The receptors originated from a woman aged 45-65 years with Graves' ophthalmopathy.

This clonotype was seen repeatedly, ten times or more. The DNA of the CDR3 is TGTGCCAGCATTTATGATGTAGGGTTCCCCTACAATGAGCAGTTCTTC. Translated, it gives CASIYDVGFPYNEQFF. The chain has TRBV11-2 and TRBJ2-1; D gene ambiguous. This CDR3 contains 16 residues. Germline V gene data show CDR1 as SGHAT and CDR2 as FQNNGV. V was clipped by 7 bases and J by 2 bases, with 18 bases between them.

CDR3 coding DNA: TGTGCCAGCAGCCGCCAATTTCACTCTGGGGCCAACGTCCTGACTTTC. It yields the protein CASSRQFHSGANVLTF. The V call is TRBV7-2, the J call TRBJ2-6; D is uncertain. V was pared by 5 bases and J by 0 bases, with 11 bases between. Germline V gene sequence: CDR1 SGHTA, CDR2 FQGNSA. The CDR3 spans 16 residues.

This clonotype occurred many times. V gene TRBV28 combines with J gene TRBJ2-7; 10 nucleotides line up with TRBD2. From germline, CDR1 is MDHEN and CDR2 SYDVKM. V lost 3 bases and J lost 1; bases outside the gene matches: 9. The length of the CDR3 is 17 residues. The CDR3 reads CASSFPTTSGESYEQYF. Here the CDR3 DNA reads TGTGCCAGCAGTTTCCCTACTACTAGCGGGGAATCCTACGAGCAGTACTTC.